The T cell receptor (beta chain) under discussion was sequenced for a study of T cells after yellow fever vaccination. TCRdb independently ran MiXCR on the 5' RACE reads; one entry per CDR3 protein. Of 70,000 or so distinct CDR3 sequences detected, around 6.2% appear once; the ten largest clones hold under 2.5%. This clonotype was observed many times. CDR3 length: 14 residues. V lost 4 bases and J lost 6; bases outside the gene matches: 4. Germline assignment: CDR1 KGHSH and CDR2 LQKENI. The rearrangement joins TRBV18 to TRBJ1-4; TRBD1 agrees at 8 bases. The material sequenced was CD4+ T cells sorted from PBMCs, taken around 15 days after the first yellow fever vaccination. This clonotype originated in a man between 18 and 29 years old who received the YFV17D yellow fever vaccine. CDR3 in DNA: TGTGCCAGCTCACGACAGGGGATCGATGAAAAACTGTTTTTT. It codes for CASSRQGIDEKLFF.